This T cell receptor (beta chain) was observed in a study of blood T cell repertoires in COVID-19. Clones were read by immunoSEQ multiplex PCR, and TCRdb kept only the in-frame ones, dropping some. The data hold some 150,000 clones, with roughly 86% observed a single time. This clone was seen ten or more times. The sample contains more than one DNA sequence encoding this CDR3. The germline CDR1 and CDR2 sequences are LNHDA and SQIVND (reference sequence). V gave up 1 base and J gave up 5 bases, with 9 bases separating them. The CDR3 is made up of 13 amino acids. The chain is built from TRBV19 and TRBJ2-7, with D maybe TRBD2 (7 bases). This TCR was recovered from a human donor in a cohort sampled during active COVID-19. Sequencing used peripheral blood. CDR3 DNA: TGTGCCAGTAGTATAGTGGGGGGGCACGAGCAGTACTTC. Translating it yields CASSIVGGHEQYF.